This TCR beta chain was sequenced for a study of blood T cell repertoires in COVID-19. The V gene's germline CDR1 is SGHTA and CDR2 FQGNSA. Trimming cost V 1 base and J 7 bases, with 14 bases left between them. CDR3 length: 14 residues. Using immunoSEQ multiplex PCR, the repertoire was profiled, and TCRdb retains in-frame clones only, with some absent. The sample records approximately 80,000 clones, 82% being singletons. This sequence joins TRBV7-2 and TRBJ2-7; D is perhaps TRBD1 (6 bases). The sample comprised peripheral blood. This receptor was identified in a human donor in a cohort sampled during active COVID-19. The CDR3 loop reads CASSLEATGREQYF. CDR3 DNA sequence: TGTGCCAGCAGCTTAGAGGCGACAGGAAGGGAGCAGTACTTC.